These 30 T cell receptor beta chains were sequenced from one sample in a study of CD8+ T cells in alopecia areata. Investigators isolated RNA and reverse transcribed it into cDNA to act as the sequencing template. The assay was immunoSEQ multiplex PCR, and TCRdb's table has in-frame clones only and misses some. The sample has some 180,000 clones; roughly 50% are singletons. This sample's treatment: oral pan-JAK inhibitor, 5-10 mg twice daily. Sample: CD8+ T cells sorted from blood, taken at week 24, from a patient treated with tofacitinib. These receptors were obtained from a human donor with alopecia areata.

DNA for the CDR3: TGTGCCAGCAGTGTCCGGACTGAAGCTTTCTTT. Its protein is CASSVRTEAFF. This chain uses TRBV28 with TRBJ1-1; D gene uncertain. The CDR3 is made up of 11 amino acids. Trimming stripped 5 bases from V and 5 bases from J, with 6 bases between. CDR1 is MDHEN, CDR2 SYDVKM, per germline.

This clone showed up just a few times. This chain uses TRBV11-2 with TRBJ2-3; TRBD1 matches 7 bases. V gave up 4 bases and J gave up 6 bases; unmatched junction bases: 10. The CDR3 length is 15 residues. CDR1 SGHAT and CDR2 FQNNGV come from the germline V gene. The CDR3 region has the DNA TGTGCCAGCAGCTACCGGGACAGCCCGCGGGATACGCAGTATTTT. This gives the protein CASSYRDSPRDTQYF.

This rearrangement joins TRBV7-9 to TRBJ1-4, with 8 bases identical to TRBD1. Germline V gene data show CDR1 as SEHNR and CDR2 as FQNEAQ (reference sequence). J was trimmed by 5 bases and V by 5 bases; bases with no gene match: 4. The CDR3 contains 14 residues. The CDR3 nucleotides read TGTGCCAGCAGCCCGGACAGGGAGAATGAAAAACTGTTTTTT. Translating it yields CASSPDRENEKLFF.

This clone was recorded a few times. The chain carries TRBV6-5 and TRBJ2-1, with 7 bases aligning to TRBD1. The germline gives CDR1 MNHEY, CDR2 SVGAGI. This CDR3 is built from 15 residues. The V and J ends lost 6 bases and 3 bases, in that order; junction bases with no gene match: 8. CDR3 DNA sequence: TGTGCCAGCAGCCTTAAGGGACAGCTCTACAATGAGCAGTTCTTC. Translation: CASSLKGQLYNEQFF.

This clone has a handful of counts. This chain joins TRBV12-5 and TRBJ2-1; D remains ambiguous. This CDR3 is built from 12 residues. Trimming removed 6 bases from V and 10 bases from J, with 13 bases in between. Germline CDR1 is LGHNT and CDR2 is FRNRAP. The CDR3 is CASGGRVLEQFF. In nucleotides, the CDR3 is TGTGCTAGTGGCGGAAGGGTGCTAGAGCAGTTCTTC.

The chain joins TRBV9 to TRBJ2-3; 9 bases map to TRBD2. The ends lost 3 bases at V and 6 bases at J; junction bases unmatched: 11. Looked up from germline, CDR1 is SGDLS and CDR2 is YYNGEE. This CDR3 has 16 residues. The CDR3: CASSALGGGGADTQYF. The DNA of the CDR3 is TGTGCCAGCAGCGCCCTTGGGGGCGGGGGGGCCGATACGCAGTATTTT. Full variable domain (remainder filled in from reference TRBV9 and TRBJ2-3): DSGVTQTPKHLITATGQRVTLRCSPRSGDLSVYWYQQSLDQGLQFLIQYYNGEERAKGNILERFSAQQFPDLHSELNLSSLELGDSALYFCASSALGGGGADTQYFGPGTRLTVL.

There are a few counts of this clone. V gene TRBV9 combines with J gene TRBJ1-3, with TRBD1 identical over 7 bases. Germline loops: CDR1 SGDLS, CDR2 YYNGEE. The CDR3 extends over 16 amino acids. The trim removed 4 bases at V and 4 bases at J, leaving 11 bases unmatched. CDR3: CASSPQPTGAGNTIYF. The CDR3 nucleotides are TGTGCCAGCAGCCCCCAACCTACAGGGGCCGGAAACACCATATATTTT.

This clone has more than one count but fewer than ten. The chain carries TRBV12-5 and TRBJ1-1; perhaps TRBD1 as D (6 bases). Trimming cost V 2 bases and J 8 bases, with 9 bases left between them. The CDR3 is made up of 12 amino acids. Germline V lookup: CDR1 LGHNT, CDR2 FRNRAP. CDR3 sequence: CASGLPDREAFF. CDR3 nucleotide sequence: TGTGCTAGTGGTTTGCCCGACAGGGAAGCTTTCTTT. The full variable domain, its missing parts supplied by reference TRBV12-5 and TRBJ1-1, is DARVTQTPRHKVTEMGQEVTMRCQPILGHNTVFWYRQTMMQGLELLAYFRNRAPLDDSGMPKDRFSAEMPDATLATLKIQPSEPRDSAVYFCASGLPDREAFFGQGTRLTVV.

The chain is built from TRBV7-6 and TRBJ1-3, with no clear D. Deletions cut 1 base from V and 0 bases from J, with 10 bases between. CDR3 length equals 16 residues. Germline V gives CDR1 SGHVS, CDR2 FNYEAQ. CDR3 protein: CASSLEVSPSGNTIYF. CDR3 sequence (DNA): TGTGCCAGCAGCTTAGAGGTTAGCCCCTCTGGAAACACCATATATTTT.

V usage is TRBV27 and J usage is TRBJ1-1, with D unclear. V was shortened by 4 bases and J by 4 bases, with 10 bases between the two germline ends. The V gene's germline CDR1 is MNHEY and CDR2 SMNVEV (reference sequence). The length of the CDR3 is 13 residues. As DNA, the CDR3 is TGTGCCAGCAGTTATATGCAGGCCACTGAAGCTTTCTTT. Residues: CASSYMQATEAFF.

The DNA of the CDR3 is TGCAGCGTTCCCGACCCTAGCGGGGGAAACGGGGAGCTGTTTTTT. Translating gives CSVPDPSGGNGELFF. The chain has TRBV29-1 and TRBJ2-2; 10 nucleotides agree with TRBD2. The germline CDR1 and CDR2 sequences are SQVTM and ANQGSEA. V dropped 5 bases and J dropped 7; count of bases not matched to a gene: 10. The CDR3 spans 15 residues.

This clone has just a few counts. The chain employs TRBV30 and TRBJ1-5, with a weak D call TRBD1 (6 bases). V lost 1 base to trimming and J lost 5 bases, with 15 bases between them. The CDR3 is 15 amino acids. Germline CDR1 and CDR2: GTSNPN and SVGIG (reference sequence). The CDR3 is CAWSGTGQKDQPQHF. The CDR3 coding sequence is TGTGCCTGGAGTGGTACCGGACAGAAGGATCAGCCCCAGCATTTT.

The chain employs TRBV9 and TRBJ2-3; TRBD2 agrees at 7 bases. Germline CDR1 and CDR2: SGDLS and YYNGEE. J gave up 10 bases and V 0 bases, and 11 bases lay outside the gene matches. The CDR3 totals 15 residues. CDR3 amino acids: CASSVGGGLLDPQYF. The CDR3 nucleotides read TGTGCCAGCAGCGTAGGCGGGGGACTCCTTGATCCGCAGTATTTT.

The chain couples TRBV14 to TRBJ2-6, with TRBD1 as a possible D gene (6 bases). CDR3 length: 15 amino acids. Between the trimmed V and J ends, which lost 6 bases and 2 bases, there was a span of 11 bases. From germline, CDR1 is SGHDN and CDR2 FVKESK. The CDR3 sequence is CASRRTGTGANVLTF. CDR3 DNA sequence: TGTGCCAGCAGGCGAACAGGGACTGGGGCCAACGTCCTGACTTTC.

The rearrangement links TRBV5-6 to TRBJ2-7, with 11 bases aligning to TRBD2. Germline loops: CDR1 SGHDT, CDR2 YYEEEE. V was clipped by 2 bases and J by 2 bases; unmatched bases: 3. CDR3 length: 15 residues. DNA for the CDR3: TGTGCCAGCAGCTTCGGGACTAGCGGTCCCTACGAGCAGTACTTC. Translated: CASSFGTSGPYEQYF.

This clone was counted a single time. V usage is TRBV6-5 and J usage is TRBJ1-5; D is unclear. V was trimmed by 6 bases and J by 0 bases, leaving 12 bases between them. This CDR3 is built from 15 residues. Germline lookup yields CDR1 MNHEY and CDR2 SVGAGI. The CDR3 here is CASSPRTDSNQPQHF. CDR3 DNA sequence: TGTGCCAGCAGCCCTCGGACGGATAGCAATCAGCCCCAGCATTTT.

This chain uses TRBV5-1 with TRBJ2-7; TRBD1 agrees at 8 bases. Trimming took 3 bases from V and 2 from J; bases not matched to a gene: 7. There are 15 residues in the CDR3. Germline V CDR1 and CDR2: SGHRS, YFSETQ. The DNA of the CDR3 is TGCGCCAGCAGCTCGAGACAGGGGACAACCTACGAGCAGTACTTC. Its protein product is CASSSRQGTTYEQYF.

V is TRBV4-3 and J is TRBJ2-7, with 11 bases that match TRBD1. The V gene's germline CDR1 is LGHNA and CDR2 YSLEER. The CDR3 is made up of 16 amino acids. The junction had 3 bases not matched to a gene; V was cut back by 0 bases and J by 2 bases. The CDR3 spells CASSQDGTGGAYEQYF. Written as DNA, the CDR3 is TGCGCCAGCAGCCAAGATGGGACAGGGGGTGCCTACGAGCAGTACTTC.

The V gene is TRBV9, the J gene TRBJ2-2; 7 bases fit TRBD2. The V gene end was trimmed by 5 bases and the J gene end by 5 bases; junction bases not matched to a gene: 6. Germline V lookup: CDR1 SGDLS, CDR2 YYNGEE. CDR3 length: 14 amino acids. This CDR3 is CASSLAALTGELFF. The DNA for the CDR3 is TGTGCCAGCAGTCTAGCGGCGTTAACCGGGGAGCTGTTTTTT.

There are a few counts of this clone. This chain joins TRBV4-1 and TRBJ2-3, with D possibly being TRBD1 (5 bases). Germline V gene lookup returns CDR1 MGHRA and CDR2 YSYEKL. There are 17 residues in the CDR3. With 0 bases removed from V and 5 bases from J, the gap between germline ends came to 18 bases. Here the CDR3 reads CASSQDEQALILDTQYF. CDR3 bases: TGCGCCAGCAGCCAAGATGAACAGGCACTCATCTTAGATACGCAGTATTTT.

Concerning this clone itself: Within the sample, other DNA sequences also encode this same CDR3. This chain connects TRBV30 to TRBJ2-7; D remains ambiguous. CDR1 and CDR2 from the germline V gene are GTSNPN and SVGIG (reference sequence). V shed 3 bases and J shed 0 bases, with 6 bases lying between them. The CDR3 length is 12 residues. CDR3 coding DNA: TGTGCCTGGAGCGGCGGCTCCTACGAGCAGTACTTC. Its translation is CAWSGGSYEQYF. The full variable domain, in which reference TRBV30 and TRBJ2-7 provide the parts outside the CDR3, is SQTIHQWPATLVQPVGSPLSLECTVEGTSNPNLYWYRQAAGRGLQLLFYSVGIGQISSEVPQNLSASRPQDRQFILSSKKLLLSDSGFYLCAWSGGSYEQYFGPGTRLTVT.

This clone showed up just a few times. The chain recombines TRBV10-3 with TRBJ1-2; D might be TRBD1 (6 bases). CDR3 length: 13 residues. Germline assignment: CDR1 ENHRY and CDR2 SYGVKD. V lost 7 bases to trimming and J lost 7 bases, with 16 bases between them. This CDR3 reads CAITQGLLGGYTF. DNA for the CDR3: TGTGCCATCACTCAGGGGTTACTTGGTGGCTACACCTTC.

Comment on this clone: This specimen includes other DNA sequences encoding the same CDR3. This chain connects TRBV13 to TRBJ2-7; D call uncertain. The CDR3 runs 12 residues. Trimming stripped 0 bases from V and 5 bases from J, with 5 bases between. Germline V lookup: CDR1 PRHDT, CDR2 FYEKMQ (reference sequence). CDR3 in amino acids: CASSLGGNEQYF. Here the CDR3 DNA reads TGTGCCAGCAGCTTAGGGGGAAACGAGCAGTACTTC.

The CDR3, as DNA: TGTGCCAGCAGCGACGGGGACGGGGGAAATGAAAAACTGTTTTTT. As protein: CASSDGDGGNEKLFF. The chain joins TRBV9 to TRBJ1-4; TRBD1 is a possible D gene (5 bases). The CDR3 contains 15 residues. From germline, CDR1 is SGDLS and CDR2 YYNGEE. Trimming pared 3 bases from V and 5 bases from J, leaving 14 bases between.

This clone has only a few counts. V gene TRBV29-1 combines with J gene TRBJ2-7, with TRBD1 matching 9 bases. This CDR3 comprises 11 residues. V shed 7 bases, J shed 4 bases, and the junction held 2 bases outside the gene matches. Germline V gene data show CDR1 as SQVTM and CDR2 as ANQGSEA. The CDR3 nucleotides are TGCAGCGCTGGACAGGGGTACGAGCAGTACTTC. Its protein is CSAGQGYEQYF.

CDR3 sequence (DNA): TGTGCCAGCAGCTTCCCCCCCGGGGCCGGGGAGCTGTTTTTT. Amino acids: CASSFPPGAGELFF. This rearrangement joins TRBV7-9 to TRBJ2-2, with D perhaps matching TRBD2 (5 bases). CDR1 is SEHNR, CDR2 FQNEAQ, per germline (reference sequence). The CDR3 length is 14 residues. V was shortened by 3 bases and J by 6 bases, with 11 bases between the two germline ends.

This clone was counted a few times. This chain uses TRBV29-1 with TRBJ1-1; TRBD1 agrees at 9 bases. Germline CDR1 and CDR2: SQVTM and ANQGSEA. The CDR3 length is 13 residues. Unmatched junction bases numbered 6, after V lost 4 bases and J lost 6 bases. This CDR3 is CSVGGTGRPEAFF. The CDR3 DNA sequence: TGCAGCGTTGGCGGGACAGGGAGGCCTGAAGCTTTCTTT. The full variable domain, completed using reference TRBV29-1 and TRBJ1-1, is SAVISQKPSRDICQRGTSLTIQCQVDSQVTMMFWYRQQPGQSLTLIATANQGSEATYESGFVIDKFPISRPNLTFSTLTVSNMSPEDSSIYLCSVGGTGRPEAFFGQGTRLTVV.

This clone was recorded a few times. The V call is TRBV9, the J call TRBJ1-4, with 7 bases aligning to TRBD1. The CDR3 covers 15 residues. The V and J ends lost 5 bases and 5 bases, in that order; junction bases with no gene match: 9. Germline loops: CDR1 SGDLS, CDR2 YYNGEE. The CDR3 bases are TGTGCCAGCAGTGGTGCAGGGGGACTCAATGAAAAACTGTTTTTT. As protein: CASSGAGGLNEKLFF.

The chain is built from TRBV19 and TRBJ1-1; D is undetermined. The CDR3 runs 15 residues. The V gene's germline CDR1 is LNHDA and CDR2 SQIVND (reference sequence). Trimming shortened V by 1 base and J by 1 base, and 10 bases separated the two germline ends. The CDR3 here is CASSIAPTANTEAFF. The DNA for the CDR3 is TGTGCCAGTAGTATAGCTCCTACAGCGAACACTGAAGCTTTCTTT.

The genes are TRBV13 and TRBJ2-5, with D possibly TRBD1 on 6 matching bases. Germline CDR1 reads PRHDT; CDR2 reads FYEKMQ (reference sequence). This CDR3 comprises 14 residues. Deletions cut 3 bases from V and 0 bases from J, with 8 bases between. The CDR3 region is CASSFRGNQETQYF. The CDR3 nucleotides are TGTGCCAGCAGCTTCAGGGGCAACCAAGAGACCCAGTACTTC.